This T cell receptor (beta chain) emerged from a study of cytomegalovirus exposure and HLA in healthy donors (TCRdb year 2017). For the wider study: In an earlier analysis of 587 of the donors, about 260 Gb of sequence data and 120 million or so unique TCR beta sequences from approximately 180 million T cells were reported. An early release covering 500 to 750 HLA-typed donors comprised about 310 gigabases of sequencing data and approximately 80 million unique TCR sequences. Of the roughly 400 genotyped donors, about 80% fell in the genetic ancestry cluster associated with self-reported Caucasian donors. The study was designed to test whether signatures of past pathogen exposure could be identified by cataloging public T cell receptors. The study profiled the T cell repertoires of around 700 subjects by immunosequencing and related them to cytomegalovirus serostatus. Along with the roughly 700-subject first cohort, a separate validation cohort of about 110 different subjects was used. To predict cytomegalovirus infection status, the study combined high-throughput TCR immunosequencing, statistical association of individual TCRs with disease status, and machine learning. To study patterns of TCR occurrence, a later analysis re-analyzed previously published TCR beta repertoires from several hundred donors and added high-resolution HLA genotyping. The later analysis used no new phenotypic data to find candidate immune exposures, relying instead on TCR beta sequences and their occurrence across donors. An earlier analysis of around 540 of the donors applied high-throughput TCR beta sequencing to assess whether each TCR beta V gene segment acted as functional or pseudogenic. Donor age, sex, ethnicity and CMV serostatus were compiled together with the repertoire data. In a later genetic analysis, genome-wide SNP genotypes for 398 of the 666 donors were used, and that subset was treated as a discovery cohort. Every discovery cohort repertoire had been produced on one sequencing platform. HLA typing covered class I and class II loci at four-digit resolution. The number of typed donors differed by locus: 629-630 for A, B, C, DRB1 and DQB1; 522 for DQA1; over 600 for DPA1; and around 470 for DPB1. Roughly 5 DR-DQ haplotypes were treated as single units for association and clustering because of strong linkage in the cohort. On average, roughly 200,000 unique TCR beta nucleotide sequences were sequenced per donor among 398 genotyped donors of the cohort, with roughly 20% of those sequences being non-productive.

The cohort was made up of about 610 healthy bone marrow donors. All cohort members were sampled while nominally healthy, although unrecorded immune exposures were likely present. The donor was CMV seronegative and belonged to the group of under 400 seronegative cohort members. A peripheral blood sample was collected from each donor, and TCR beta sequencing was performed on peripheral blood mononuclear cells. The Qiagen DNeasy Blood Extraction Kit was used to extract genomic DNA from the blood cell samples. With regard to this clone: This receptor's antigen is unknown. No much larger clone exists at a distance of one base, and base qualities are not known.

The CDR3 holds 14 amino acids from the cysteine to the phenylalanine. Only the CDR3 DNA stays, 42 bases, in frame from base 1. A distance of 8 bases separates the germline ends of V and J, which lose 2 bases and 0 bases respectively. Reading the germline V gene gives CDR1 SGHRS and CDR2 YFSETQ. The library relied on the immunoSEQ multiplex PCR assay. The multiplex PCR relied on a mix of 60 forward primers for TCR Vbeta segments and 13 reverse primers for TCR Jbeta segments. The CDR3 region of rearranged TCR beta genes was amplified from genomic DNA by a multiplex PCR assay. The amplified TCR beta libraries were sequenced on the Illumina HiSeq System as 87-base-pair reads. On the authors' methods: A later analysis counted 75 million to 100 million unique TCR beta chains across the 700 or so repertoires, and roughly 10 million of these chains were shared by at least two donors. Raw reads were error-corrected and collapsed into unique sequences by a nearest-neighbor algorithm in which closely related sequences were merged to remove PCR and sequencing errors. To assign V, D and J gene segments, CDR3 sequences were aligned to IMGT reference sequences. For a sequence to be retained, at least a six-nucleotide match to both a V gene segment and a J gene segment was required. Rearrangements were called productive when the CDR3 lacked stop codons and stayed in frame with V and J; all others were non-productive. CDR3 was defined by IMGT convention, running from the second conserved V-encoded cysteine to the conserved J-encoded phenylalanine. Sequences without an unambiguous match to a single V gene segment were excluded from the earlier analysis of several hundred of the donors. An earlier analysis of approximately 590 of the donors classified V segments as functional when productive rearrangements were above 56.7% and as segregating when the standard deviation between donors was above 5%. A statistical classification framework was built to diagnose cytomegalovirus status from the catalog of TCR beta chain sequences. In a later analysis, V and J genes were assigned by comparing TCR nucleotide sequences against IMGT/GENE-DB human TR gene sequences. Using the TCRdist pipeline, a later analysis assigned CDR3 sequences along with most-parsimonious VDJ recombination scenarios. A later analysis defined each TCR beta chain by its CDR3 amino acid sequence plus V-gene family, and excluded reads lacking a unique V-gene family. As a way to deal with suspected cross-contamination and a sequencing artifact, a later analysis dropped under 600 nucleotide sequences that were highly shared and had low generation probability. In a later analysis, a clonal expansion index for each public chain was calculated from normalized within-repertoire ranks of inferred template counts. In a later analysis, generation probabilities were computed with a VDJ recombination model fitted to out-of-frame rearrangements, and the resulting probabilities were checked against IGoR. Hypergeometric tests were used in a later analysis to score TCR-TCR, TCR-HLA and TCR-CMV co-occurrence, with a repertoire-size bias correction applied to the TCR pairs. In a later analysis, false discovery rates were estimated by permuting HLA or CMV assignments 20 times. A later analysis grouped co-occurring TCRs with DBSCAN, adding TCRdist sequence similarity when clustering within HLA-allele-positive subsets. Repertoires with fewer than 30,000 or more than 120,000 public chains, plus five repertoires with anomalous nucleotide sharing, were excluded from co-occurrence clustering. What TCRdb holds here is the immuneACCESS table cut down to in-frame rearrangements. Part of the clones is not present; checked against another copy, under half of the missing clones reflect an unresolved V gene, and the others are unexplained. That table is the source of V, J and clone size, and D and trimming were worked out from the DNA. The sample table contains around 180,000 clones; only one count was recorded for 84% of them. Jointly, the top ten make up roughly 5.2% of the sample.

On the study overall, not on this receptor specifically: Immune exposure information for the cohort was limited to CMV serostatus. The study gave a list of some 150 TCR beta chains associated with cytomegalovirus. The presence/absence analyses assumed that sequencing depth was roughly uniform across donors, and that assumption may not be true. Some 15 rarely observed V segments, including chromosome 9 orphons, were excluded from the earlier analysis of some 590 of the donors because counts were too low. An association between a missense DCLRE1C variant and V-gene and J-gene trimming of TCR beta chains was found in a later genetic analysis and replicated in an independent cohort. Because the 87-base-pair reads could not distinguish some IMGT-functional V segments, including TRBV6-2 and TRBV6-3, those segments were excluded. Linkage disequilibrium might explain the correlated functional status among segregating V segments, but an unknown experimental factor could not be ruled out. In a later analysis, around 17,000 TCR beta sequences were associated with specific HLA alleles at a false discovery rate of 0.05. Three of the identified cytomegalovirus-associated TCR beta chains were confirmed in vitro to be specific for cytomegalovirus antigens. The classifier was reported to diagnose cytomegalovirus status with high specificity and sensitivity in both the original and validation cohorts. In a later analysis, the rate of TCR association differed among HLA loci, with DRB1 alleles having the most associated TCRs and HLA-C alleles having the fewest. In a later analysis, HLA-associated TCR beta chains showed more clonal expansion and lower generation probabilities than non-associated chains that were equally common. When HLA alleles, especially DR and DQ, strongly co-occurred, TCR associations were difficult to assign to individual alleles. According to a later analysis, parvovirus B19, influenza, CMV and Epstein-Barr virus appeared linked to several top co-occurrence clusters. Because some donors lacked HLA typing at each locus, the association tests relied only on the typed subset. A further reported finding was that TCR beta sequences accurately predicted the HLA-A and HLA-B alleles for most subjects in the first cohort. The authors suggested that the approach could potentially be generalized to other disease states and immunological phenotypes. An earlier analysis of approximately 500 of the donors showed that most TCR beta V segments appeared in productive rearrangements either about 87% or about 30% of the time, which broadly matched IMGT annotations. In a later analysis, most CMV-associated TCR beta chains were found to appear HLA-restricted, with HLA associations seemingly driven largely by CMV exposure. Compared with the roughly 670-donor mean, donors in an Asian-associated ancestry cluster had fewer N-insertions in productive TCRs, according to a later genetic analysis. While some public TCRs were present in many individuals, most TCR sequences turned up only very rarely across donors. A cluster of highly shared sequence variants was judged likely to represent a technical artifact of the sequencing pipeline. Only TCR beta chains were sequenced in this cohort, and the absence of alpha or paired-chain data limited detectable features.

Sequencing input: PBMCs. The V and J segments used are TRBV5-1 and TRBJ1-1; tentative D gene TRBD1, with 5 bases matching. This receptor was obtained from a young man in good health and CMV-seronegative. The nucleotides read TGCGCCAGCAGCTTCACAGGTATGAACACTGAAGCTTTCTTT. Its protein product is CASSFTGMNTEAFF.